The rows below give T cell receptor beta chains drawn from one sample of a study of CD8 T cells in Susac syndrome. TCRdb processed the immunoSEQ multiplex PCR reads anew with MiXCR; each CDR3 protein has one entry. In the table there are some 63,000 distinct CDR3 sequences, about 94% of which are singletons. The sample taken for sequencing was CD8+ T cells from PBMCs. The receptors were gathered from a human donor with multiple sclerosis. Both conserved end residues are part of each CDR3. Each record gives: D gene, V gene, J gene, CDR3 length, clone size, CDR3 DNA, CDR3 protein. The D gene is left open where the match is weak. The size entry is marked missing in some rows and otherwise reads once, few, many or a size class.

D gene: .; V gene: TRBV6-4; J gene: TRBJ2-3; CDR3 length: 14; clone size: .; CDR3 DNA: TGTGCCAGCAGTGTTAGCGGAGGAACAGATACGCAGTATTTT; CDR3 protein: CASSVSGGTDTQYF
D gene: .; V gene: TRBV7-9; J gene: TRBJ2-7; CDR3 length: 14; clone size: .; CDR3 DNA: TGTGCCAGCAGCCCCGGGATGGGTGTAGGAGAGCAGTACTTC; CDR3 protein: CASSPGMGVGEQYF
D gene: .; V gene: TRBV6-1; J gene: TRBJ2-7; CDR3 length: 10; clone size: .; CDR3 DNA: TGTGCCAGCAACCTCCCGGATGCGATTTTC; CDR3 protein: CASNLPDAIF
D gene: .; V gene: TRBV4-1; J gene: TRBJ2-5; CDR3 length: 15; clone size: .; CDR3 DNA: TGCGCCAGCAGCCAAGGGGAATCCTACCAAGAGACCCAGTACTTC; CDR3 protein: CASSQGESYQETQYF
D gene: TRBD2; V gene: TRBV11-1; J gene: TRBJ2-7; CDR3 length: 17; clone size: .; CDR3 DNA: TGTGCCAGCAGCTTACGCCTAGCGGAGCTGCTCTCCTACGAGCAGTACTTC; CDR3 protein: CASSLRLAELLSYEQYF
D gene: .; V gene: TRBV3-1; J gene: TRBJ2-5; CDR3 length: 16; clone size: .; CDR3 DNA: TGTGCCAGCAGCCAAGAACGTGGCAGGAGGGGCGAGACCCAGTACTTC; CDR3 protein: CASSQERGRRGETQYF
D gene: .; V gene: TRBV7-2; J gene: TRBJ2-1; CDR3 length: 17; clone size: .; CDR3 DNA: TGTGCCAGCAGCTTAGTCCTGGGACATATGGTTAACAATGAGCAGTTCTTC; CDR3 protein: CASSLVLGHMVNNEQFF
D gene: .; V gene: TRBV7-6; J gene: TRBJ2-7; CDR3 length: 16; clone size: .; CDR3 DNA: TGTGCCAGCAGCTTAAGTATGACGGGTCCTAGTTACGAGCAGTACTTC; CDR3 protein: CASSLSMTGPSYEQYF
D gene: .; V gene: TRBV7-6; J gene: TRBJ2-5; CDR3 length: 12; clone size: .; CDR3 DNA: TGTGCCAGCAGCGACATCGGAGAGACCCAGTACTTC; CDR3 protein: CASSDIGETQYF
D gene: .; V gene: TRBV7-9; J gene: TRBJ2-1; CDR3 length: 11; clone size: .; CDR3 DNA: TGTGCCAGCAGCTTATCCTATGAGCAGTTCTTC; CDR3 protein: CASSLSYEQFF
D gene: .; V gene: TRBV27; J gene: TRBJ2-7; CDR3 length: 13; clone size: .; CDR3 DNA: TGTGCCAGCAGTCACACAGGGTGGAACGAGCAGTACTTC; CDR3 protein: CASSHTGWNEQYF
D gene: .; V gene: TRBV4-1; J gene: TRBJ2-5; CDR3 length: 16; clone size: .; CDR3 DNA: TGCGCCAGCAGCGGGGAGGCAGGGACTTCCCAAGAGACCCAGTACTTC; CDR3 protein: CASSGEAGTSQETQYF
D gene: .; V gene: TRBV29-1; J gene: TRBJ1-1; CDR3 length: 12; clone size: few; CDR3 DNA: TGCAGCGTTGGACCGGGGAACACTGAAGCTTTCTTT; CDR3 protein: CSVGPGNTEAFF
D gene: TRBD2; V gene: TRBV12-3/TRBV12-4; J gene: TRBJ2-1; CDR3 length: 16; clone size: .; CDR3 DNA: TGTGCCAGCACCCCCCAGCGGGGGGGCCGGAACAATGAGCAGTTCTTC; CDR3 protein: CASTPQRGGRNNEQFF
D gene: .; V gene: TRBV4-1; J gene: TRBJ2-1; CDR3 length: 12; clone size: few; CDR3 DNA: TGCGCCAGCAGCCCCGACCTCAATGAGCAGTTCTTC; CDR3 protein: CASSPDLNEQFF
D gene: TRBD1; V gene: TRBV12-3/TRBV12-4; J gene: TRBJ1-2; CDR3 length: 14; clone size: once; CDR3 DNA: TGTGCCAGCAGTATAGGACAGGCCAACTATGGCTACACCTTC; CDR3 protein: CASSIGQANYGYTF
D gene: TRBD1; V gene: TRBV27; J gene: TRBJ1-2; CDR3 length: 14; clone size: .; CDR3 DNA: TGTGCCAGCAGCATGGGACAGGGGGCGGATGGCTACACCTTC; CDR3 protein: CASSMGQGADGYTF
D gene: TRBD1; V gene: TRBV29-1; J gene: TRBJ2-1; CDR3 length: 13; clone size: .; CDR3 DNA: TGCAGCGTTACCCGGACAGGGGTGGATGAGCAGTTCTTC; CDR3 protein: CSVTRTGVDEQFF
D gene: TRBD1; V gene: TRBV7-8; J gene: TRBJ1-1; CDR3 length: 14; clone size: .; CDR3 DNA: TGTGCCAGCAGCTTAGCGAGGACAGGTCCGGAAGCTTTCTTT; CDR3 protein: CASSLARTGPEAFF
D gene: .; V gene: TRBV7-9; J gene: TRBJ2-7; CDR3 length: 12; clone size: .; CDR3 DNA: TGTGCCAGCAGCTTGACAATGCCCGAGCAGTACTTC; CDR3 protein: CASSLTMPEQYF
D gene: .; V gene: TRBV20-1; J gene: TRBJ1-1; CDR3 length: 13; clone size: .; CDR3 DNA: TGCAGTGCTCGGGCAGGAGGAAAGGCTGAAGCTTTCTTT; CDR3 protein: CSARAGGKAEAFF
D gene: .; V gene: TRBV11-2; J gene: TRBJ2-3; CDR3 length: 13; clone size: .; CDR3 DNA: TGTGCCAGCAGCTTAGTGTCCACAGATACGCAGTATTTT; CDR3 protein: CASSLVSTDTQYF
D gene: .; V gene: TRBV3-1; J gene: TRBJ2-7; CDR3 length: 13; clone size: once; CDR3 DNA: TGTGCCAGCAAAGGGACCGCCTCCTACGAGCAGTACTTC; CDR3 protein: CASKGTASYEQYF
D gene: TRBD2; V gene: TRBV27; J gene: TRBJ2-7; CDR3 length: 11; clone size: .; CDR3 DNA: TGTGCCAGCAGTGGGGGGGGTGAGCAGTACTTC; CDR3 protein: CASSGGGEQYF
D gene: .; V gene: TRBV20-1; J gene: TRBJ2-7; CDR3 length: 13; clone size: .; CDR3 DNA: TGCAGTGCTAGAGATTGGGCAGACTACGAGCAGTACTTC; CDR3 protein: CSARDWADYEQYF
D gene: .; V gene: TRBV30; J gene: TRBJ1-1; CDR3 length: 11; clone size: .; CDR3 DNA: TGTGCCTGGAGTTCGGGCACTGAAGCTTTCTTT; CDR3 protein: CAWSSGTEAFF
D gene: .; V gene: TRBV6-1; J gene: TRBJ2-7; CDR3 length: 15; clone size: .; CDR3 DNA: TGTGCCAGCGACGATAATGCCGGGACAACCTACGAGCAGTACTTC; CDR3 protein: CASDDNAGTTYEQYF